These T cell receptor beta chains were read from a single sample in a study of beta chain features in type 1 diabetes. Assay: immunoSEQ multiplex PCR; the TCRdb copy retains only in-frame clones and omits some. The table has some 150,000 clones, 10% to 15% seen once. The sequencing input was central memory CD4+ T cells from blood. These receptors were collected from a man between 18 and 29 years old with type 1 diabetes. CDR3s include the opening cysteine and the closing phenylalanine or tryptophan. Fields, in order: J gene, V gene, clone size, D gene, CDR3 length, CDR3 DNA, CDR3 protein. The D gene is left open where the match is weak. The size of a clone is reported for some rows only, either as once, few or many, or as a class for expanded clones.

>TRBJ2-3|TRBV27|few|.|15
TGTGCCAGCGCCTCCTCCGATACCGTCACAGATACGCAGTATTTT
CASASSDTVTDTQYF
>TRBJ2-5|TRBV5-1|.|.|11
TGCGCCAGCAGCTCGGAGGTGACCCAGTACTTC
CASSSEVTQYF
>TRBJ1-1|TRBV29-1|.|.|13
TGCAGCGGATCGCCGCTCATGAACACTGAAGCTTTCTTT
CSGSPLMNTEAFF
>TRBJ1-1|TRBV19|few|TRBD1|14
TGTGCCAGTAGTACTCAGGGGGCTGGAACTGAAGCTTTCTTT
CASSTQGAGTEAFF
>TRBJ2-7|TRBV29-1|few|.|12
TGCAGCGTTGAGAAGGCGCCCTACGAGCAGTACTTC
CSVEKAPYEQYF
>TRBJ1-1|TRBV25-1|few|.|17
TGTGCCAGCAGTGACCCCGCGGGCGGGGGCATGAACACTGAAGCTTTCTTT
CASSDPAGGGMNTEAFF
>TRBJ1-6|TRBV6-5|.|.|14
TGTGCCAGCAGTTACTCGGGGGGAGGATCACCCCTCCACTTT
CASSYSGGGSPLHF
>TRBJ1-1|TRBV5-4|.|.|16
TGTGCCAGCAGCTTGGCGGCAGGGAGCATGAACACTGAAGCTTTCTTT
CASSLAAGSMNTEAFF
>TRBJ1-6|TRBV27|.|TRBD1|14
TGTGCCAGCAGTCCCGGGACAGGGTTTTCACCCCTCCACTTT
CASSPGTGFSPLHF
>TRBJ2-3|TRBV6-4|.|.|10
TGTGCCAGCAGTTTGAATACGCAGTATTTT
CASSLNTQYF
>TRBJ2-5|TRBV13|few|.|14
TGTGCCAGCAAGAGAGCAGGGACCCAAGAGACCCAGTACTTC
CASKRAGTQETQYF
>TRBJ2-7|TRBV28|.|.|12
TGTGCCAGCACTTCTACACGAGCCGAGCAGTACTTC
CASTSTRAEQYF
>TRBJ2-1|TRBV15|few|TRBD2|15
TGTGCCACCGAGGTCTCTAGCGGGGTGGGGGATGAGCAGTTCTTC
CATEVSSGVGDEQFF
>TRBJ2-6|TRBV30|.|.|14
TGTGCCTGGAGAGTAGGGCTCACGGCCAACGTCCTGACTTTC
CAWRVGLTANVLTF
>TRBJ2-1|TRBV5-1|.|.|13
TGCGCCAGCAGCCCCACTGTGTTTGATGAGCAGTTCTTC
CASSPTVFDEQFF
>TRBJ2-1|TRBV28|few|TRBD1|12
TGTGCCAGCAGTTTTCCCAGACAGGGCCAGTTCTTC
CASSFPRQGQFF
>TRBJ1-6|TRBV9|.|.|16
TGTGCCAGCAGCGTAGGGAGGGAGGGAAGTGGATCACCCCTCCACTTT
CASSVGREGSGSPLHF
>TRBJ2-7|TRBV10-3|few|.|12
TGTGCCATCAGTGAGTCGGCCCGCGAGCAGTACTTC
CAISESAREQYF
>TRBJ2-1|TRBV2|.|.|16
TGTGCCAGCAGTCTATCGGAGACAGGAGACTACAATGAGCAGTTCTTC
CASSLSETGDYNEQFF
>TRBJ2-7|TRBV28|.|.|11
TGTGCCAGCAAGGGTACCTACGAGCAGTACTTC
CASKGTYEQYF
>TRBJ1-6|TRBV14|many|TRBD1|14
TGTGCCAGCAGCCGGGGACAGTATAATTCACCCCTCCACTTT
CASSRGQYNSPLHF
>TRBJ2-1|TRBV7-9|.|TRBD2|14
TGTGCCAGCAGCCTGACTAGCTCTGGAAATGAGCAGTTCTTC
CASSLTSSGNEQFF
>TRBJ2-7|TRBV7-2|many|.|15
TGTGCCAGCAGCCAAGTACCGGCGGGCTCCTACGAGCAGTACTTC
CASSQVPAGSYEQYF